This entry features one T cell receptor beta chain sequence. The antigen is not known. The data were produced by immunoSEQ multiplex PCR, yet TCRdb's version contains in-frame clones alone and is incomplete. The sample contains roughly 100,000 clones, 82% of which appear only once. These data belong to a study of T cell responses to AZD1222 COVID-19 vaccine. Study overall: Investigators merged groups given second doses at roughly 4 or roughly 12 weeks.

Study-wide results and caveats: Most donors were white British, females outnumbered males, and clonal diversity was possibly underestimated.

Material: peripheral blood, obtained on day 0 of AZD1222 vaccination. The sequence was obtained from an adult in good health.

The CDR3 reads CATGGYGPANTGELFF. CDR3 in DNA: TGTGCCACCGGGGGTTACGGCCCCGCGAACACCGGGGAGCTGTTTTTT. This chain connects TRBV10-3 to TRBJ2-2; D is perhaps TRBD2 (6 bases). Germline V gene data show CDR1 as ENHRY and CDR2 as SYGVKD. Trimming left V 10 bases short and J 0 bases short, with 18 bases between. The CDR3 extends over 16 amino acids.